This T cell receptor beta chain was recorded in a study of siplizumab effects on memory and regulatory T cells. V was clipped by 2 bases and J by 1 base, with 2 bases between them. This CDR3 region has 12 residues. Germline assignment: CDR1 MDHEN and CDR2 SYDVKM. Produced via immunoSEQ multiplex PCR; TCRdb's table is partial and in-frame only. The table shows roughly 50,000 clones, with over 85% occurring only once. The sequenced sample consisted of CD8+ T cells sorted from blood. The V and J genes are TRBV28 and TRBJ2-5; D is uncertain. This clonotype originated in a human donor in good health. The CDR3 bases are TGTGCCAGCAGTTTAGTCCAAGAGACCCAGTACTTC. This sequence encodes CASSLVQETQYF.